This TCR beta chain stems from a study of blood T cells in healthy people across ages. Across the whole study: In model experiments, template switching was able to capture about one barcoded beta molecule for every two T cells that were present. Regarding the study as a whole: Not knowing donor CMV status may have confounded expanded clonotype changes. Per million T cells, TCR beta diversity dropped about linearly as age rose.

At least ten counts were recorded for this clonotype. The antigen remains unidentified. The CDR3 loop spans 16 amino acids. Germline values: CDR1 SGHAT, CDR2 FQNNGV. V trimming: 3 bases; J trimming: 6 bases; junction bases outside the gene matches: 9. Alongside a J-beta primer mix, a sample-barcoded 5' primer served in a second PCR lasting 7 to 11 cycles. In TCRdb, the 5' RACE reads were re-called with MiXCR into one record per CDR3 protein. The data show hundreds of thousands of distinct CDR3 sequences, with about 50% seen just once and about 14% held by the top ten. Sequenced: blood. The genes are TRBV11-2 and TRBJ2-1; TRBD1 matches 9 bases. The clonotype comes from an elderly woman in good health. CDR3 region: CASSLRTGVNTNEQFF. In DNA, the CDR3 is TGTGCCAGCAGCTTGAGGACAGGGGTAAACACCAATGAGCAGTTCTTC. Drawing the rest from reference TRBV11-2 and TRBJ2-1, the complete variable domain is EAGVAQSPRYKIIEKRQSVAFWCNPISGHATLYWYQQILGQGPKLLIQFQNNGVVDDSQLPKDRFSAERLKGVDSTLKIQPAKLEDSAVYLCASSLRTGVNTNEQFFGPGTRLTVL.